Listed below are T cell receptor beta chains from one sample, sequenced in a study of CD8+CD57+ T cells in acquired aplastic anemia. From the reads, TCRdb called clonotypes with MiXCR, one entry per CDR3 protein. The sample has 100,000 to 120,000 distinct CDR3 sequences, around 49% seen once. The specimen sequenced was sorted CD4+, CD8+, or CD8+CD57+ T cells (not recorded which) from PBMCs. The receptors stem from a human donor in good health, serving as a control. CDR3s include the opening cysteine and the closing phenylalanine or tryptophan. The D gene is left open where the match is weak. Expanded clones are given a class, and other clones once, few, many or no size at all.

>TRBJ2-1|NA|TRBV2|NA
TGTGCCAGCAGTGGACCACAGGGCAATGAGCAGTTCTTC
CASSGPQGNEQFF
>TRBJ1-1|NA|TRBV12-5|NA
TGTGCTAGTGGTTCTGGGACTGAAGCTTTCTTT
CASGSGTEAFF
>TRBJ1-2|NA|TRBV10-3|NA
TGTGCCATCACTGAAAGGGCAGGAAATTATGGCTACACCTTC
CAITERAGNYGYTF
>TRBJ2-3|once|TRBV5-6|NA
TGTGCCAGCAGCCGACCCTTTGGGGATACGCAGTATTTT
CASSRPFGDTQYF
>TRBJ2-7|many|TRBV6-1|NA
TGTGCCAGCAGTCAGACAGGAATCTACGAGCAGTACTTC
CASSQTGIYEQYF
>TRBJ1-1|many|TRBV5-1|NA
TGCGCCAGCAACCTTGATCAGCCTCTCTTT
CASNLDQPLF
>TRBJ1-2|NA|TRBV10-3|NA
TGTGCCATCAGTGAGTCGGCGCGACAGAGCTATGGCTACACCTTC
CAISESARQSYGYTF
>TRBJ1-2|many|TRBV27|NA
TGTGCCAGCAGTCCACCTCAAGGGCTGGGCGGCTACACCTTC
CASSPPQGLGGYTF
>TRBJ1-1|many|TRBV19|NA
TGTGCCAGTAGTCATAAGGGGGACCGACTTTTTGATGAAGCTTTCTTT
CASSHKGDRLFDEAFF
>TRBJ2-1|NA|TRBV2|TRBD1
TGTGCCAGCAAAAAATACGGGACAGACAATGAGCAGTTCTTC
CASKKYGTDNEQFF
>TRBJ2-1|many|TRBV27|TRBD2
TGTGCCAGCAGTTTATCGATATCTAGCGGGGGGACACACTTC
CASSLSISSGGTHF
>TRBJ2-5|NA|TRBV24-1|NA
TGTGCCACCAGTGATCCCGGGACCTTCGGTTCAGAGACCCAGTACTTC
CATSDPGTFGSETQYF
>TRBJ1-4|NA|TRBV3-1|TRBD1
TGTGCCAGCAGCCAAAAGGGGACAGGAGTTAATGAAAAACTGTTTTTT
CASSQKGTGVNEKLFF
>TRBJ1-2|many|TRBV9|NA
TGTGCCAGCAGCGTAGATGAGGGAGTAGCCTATGGCTACACCTTC
CASSVDEGVAYGYTF
>TRBJ1-2|many|TRBV6-5|TRBD1
TGTGCCAGCAGTTACGCCTCTAAAGGACAGGGGGATAGGAACTATGGCTACACCTTC
CASSYASKGQGDRNYGYTF
>TRBJ1-1|NA|TRBV25-1|NA
TGTGCCAGCAGTGAATACGGGGGGCATGGCACTGAAGCTTTCTTT
CASSEYGGHGTEAFF
>TRBJ1-2|NA|TRBV9|TRBD1
TGTGCCAGCAGCGTTGAGCGGGACAGGTATGGCTACACCTTC
CASSVERDRYGYTF
>TRBJ2-3|few|TRBV2|NA
TGTGCCAGTAGGGGGGGGGTAGCGGTAGATACGCAGTATTTT
CASRGGVAVDTQYF
>TRBJ2-3|NA|TRBV11-2|TRBD2
TGTGCCAGCAGCTTTACAGCGGGAGGGTCCACAGATACGCAGTATTTT
CASSFTAGGSTDTQYF
>TRBJ2-7|NA|TRBV2|NA
TGTGCCAGCAGTGAACTCGGGCCTGGCGAGCAGTACTTC
CASSELGPGEQYF
>TRBJ2-2|NA|TRBV7-7|NA
TGTGCCAGCAGCTATAGCAGCACCGGGGAGCTGTTTTTT
CASSYSSTGELFF
>TRBJ2-1|NA|TRBV12-5|TRBD1
TGTGCTAGTGGTGGCCCTTCCGGACAGGGCGTCAATGAGCAGTTCTTC
CASGGPSGQGVNEQFF
>TRBJ1-3|NA|TRBV29-1|NA
TGCAGCGCCCGTCAACGGGGGGTTGGAAACACCATATATTTT
CSARQRGVGNTIYF
>TRBJ1-2|few|TRBV19|TRBD1
TGTGCCAGCAGTACCGGGACAGCAGCTAACTATGGCTACACCTTC
CASSTGTAANYGYTF
>TRBJ2-7|many|TRBV4-1|NA
TGCGCCAGCAGCCAAGAAACCGTCAGATCCTACGAGCAGTACTTC
CASSQETVRSYEQYF
>TRBJ2-3|many|TRBV9|NA
TGTGCCAGCAGCGCCGACAACTCTGGGTTGGGGTTGTGGACAGATACGCAGTATTTT
CASSADNSGLGLWTDTQYF
>TRBJ2-5|many|TRBV11-2|TRBD2
TGTGCCAGCAGCTTAGGTCCTGGACTAGCGGGGGGACTAGAGTACCAAGAGACCCAGTACTTC
CASSLGPGLAGGLEYQETQYF
>TRBJ2-7|NA|TRBV7-2|TRBD1
TGTGCCAGCAGCTTCCCGGGACAGGGTTTTTACGAGCAGTACTTC
CASSFPGQGFYEQYF
>TRBJ2-2|NA|TRBV7-9|NA
TGTGCCAGCACCCCGGGGGTAGCCGGGGAGCTGTTTTTT
CASTPGVAGELFF
>TRBJ2-1|few|TRBV6-1|TRBD2
TGTGCCAGCACAGACACTAGCGGGGGCTTGAGTGAGCAGTTCTTC
CASTDTSGGLSEQFF
>TRBJ2-7|NA|TRBV20-1|TRBD2
TGCAGTGCTAGACCTAGCGGGAGGGCGGGCGAGCAGTACTTC
CSARPSGRAGEQYF
>TRBJ2-7|many|TRBV3-1|NA
TGTGCCAGCAGCCAAGGACCCCGGGGCAGGGGAGGGGAGCAGTACTTC
CASSQGPRGRGGEQYF
>TRBJ2-1|NA|TRBV5-1|TRBD1
TGCGCCAGCAGCCTCGGGACAGGGGATAGGAATGAGCAGTTCTTC
CASSLGTGDRNEQFF
>TRBJ2-3|NA|TRBV24-1|TRBD2
TGTGCCACCAGTGATTTGCGACTAGCAGACACAGATACGCAGTATTTT
CATSDLRLADTDTQYF
>TRBJ2-1|few|TRBV4-3|NA
TGCGCCAGCAGCGCCCCTACAGGTGACAATGAGCAGTTCTTC
CASSAPTGDNEQFF
>TRBJ2-7|NA|TRBV10-3|TRBD1
TGTGCCAGCAGTCCGGACAGGAGGAACTACGAGCAGTACTTC
CASSPDRRNYEQYF
>TRBJ1-1|few|TRBV2|NA
TGTGCCAGCAGTGAAGTGGGGGAGAACACTGAAGCTTTCTTT
CASSEVGENTEAFF
>TRBJ2-3|many|TRBV6-2/TRBV6-3|TRBD2
TGTGCCAGCAGTTCCGTTGTGGCGGGGGGAGCAGATACGCAGTATTTT
CASSSVVAGGADTQYF
>TRBJ1-1|NA|TRBV15|NA
TGTGCCAGCAGTAGCCGGTCGAACACTGAAGCTTTCTTT
CASSSRSNTEAFF
>TRBJ2-3|once|TRBV24-1|TRBD2
TGTGCCACCAGTGATACAGCGGGGGTCACAGATACGCAGTATTTT
CATSDTAGVTDTQYF
>TRBJ1-4|NA|TRBV25-1|NA
TGTGCCAGCAGTGAGGCTGCAACTAATGAAAAACTGTTTTTT
CASSEAATNEKLFF
>TRBJ1-6|many|TRBV14|NA
TGTGCCAGCAGCCAAGATAGGAATTCACCCCTCCACTTT
CASSQDRNSPLHF